These 4 T cell receptor beta chains were all obtained from the same sample, sequenced in a study of CD4 T cells in relation to SARS-CoV-2 and coronaviruses. Their specific antigens are unknown. The protocol was immunoSEQ multiplex PCR, while the TCRdb copy is restricted to in-frame clones and leaves out a portion. The sample shows 38,000 or so clones, 77% of them seen only once. Sequencing was carried out using memory CD4+ T cells from PBMCs, cultured in vitro. All receptors derive from an adult with COVID-19.

The chain couples TRBV15 to TRBJ1-1, with TRBD1 as a possible D gene (5 bases). Trimming left V 1 base short and J 7 bases short, with 13 bases between. The CDR3 sequence is 14 residues long. Germline CDR1 reads LNHNV; CDR2 reads YYDKDF (reference sequence). CDR3 residues: CATSRGQGRDEAFF. DNA of the CDR3: TGTGCCACCAGCAGAGGTCAGGGCCGGGATGAAGCTTTCTTT.

The J gene is TRBJ1-1, the V gene TRBV2, with TRBD1 matching 8 bases. V lost 6 bases, J lost 3 bases, and 3 bases stayed unmatched. The CDR3 runs to 13 residues. Germline V gives CDR1 SNHLY, CDR2 FYNNEI. CDR3 DNA: TGTGCCAGCAGACAGGGGGGTTACACTGAAGCTTTCTTT. It translates to CASRQGGYTEAFF.

The chain uses TRBV9 and TRBJ1-4; TRBD1 is a possible D gene (6 bases). CDR1 is SGDLS, CDR2 YYNGEE, per germline. This CDR3 spans 15 amino acids. Trimming took 0 bases from V and 7 from J, leaving 13 bases between them. CDR3 DNA: TGTGCCAGCAGCGTAGGAAGGGGGGTTGGTGAAAAACTGTTTTTT. This codes for CASSVGRGVGEKLFF. Full variable domain (missing parts from reference TRBV9 and TRBJ1-4): DSGVTQTPKHLITATGQRVTLRCSPRSGDLSVYWYQQSLDQGLQFLIQYYNGEERAKGNILERFSAQQFPDLHSELNLSSLELGDSALYFCASSVGRGVGEKLFFGSGTQLSVL.

The chain employs TRBV5-5 and TRBJ2-3; D remains unclear. Trimming shortened V by 6 bases and J by 2 bases, and 16 bases separated the two germline ends. The CDR3 is made up of 15 amino acids. Germline CDR1 is SGHKS and CDR2 is YYEKEE (reference sequence). In DNA, the CDR3 is TGTGCCAGCACCCCCCGCCTTTCTGACACAGATACGCAGTATTTT. Translating gives CASTPRLSDTDTQYF.